The clone carrying this TCR beta chain was counted between two and nine times. The data derive from a study of long-term antiretroviral therapy in people with HIV. HIV-positive participants were all treated in the United States. The assay used was immunoSEQ (version v3.0), run at survey level. Sequencing used immunoSEQ multiplex PCR; TCRdb keeps in-frame clones, though not all of them. Among around 21,000 clones listed, 81% were seen once. Germline V gives CDR1 SGDLS, CDR2 YYNGEE. The CDR3 covers 13 residues. Trimming pared 4 bases from V and 5 bases from J, leaving 12 bases between. The sample in question was unsorted PBMCs, obtained 0.1 years before starting antiretroviral therapy. The origin of this receptor is a man aged 35 to 55 with HIV. This rearrangement joins TRBV9 to TRBJ1-1; a possible D gene is TRBD1 (5 bases). The CDR3 spells CASSPRRATEAFF. The DNA of the CDR3 is TGTGCCAGCAGCCCCCGCAGGGCGACTGAAGCTTTCTTT.